This TCR beta chain was profiled in a study of cytomegalovirus exposure and HLA in healthy donors. PCR was performed using 60 Vbeta and 13 Jbeta primers. Using immunoSEQ multiplex PCR, the repertoire was profiled, and TCRdb retains in-frame clones only, with some absent. The repertoire holds more than 150,000 clones, with around 80% as singletons. Sequencing input: PBMCs. The source is a woman aged 30 to 39 in good health and CMV-seropositive.

The CDR3 loop is CASSPRAGGTQYF. The CDR3 coding sequence is TGTGCCAGCAGCCCGAGGGCCGGAGGTACGCAGTATTTT. The gene calls are TRBV7-7 and TRBJ2-3; D possibly corresponds to TRBD2 (5 bases). CDR3 length equals 13 residues. Germline lookup yields CDR1 SSHAT and CDR2 FNYEAQ (reference sequence). The germline V and J ends were trimmed by 5 bases and 8 bases, with 14 bases remaining between them.